This TCR beta chain was documented in a study of technical replicates of blood from a handful of donors. Per the germline V gene, CDR1 is GTSNPN and CDR2 is SVGIG (reference sequence). CDR3 length: 11 amino acids. Trimming left V 3 bases short and J 7 bases short, with 6 bases between. The table came from immunoSEQ multiplex PCR; TCRdb's copy has only in-frame clones and leaves some out. The profile shows around 77,000 clones, roughly 92% of them singletons. This sequence originates from a human donor in good health. This chain uses TRBV30 with TRBJ2-2; D is undetermined. Input material: T cells isolated from PBMCs. For the CDR3, the DNA is TGTGCCTGGAGGCAGGACGGGGAGCTGTTTTTT. This gives the protein CAWRQDGELFF.